What follows are 5 T cell receptor beta chains derived from one specimen sequenced in a study of spatial heterogeneity in lung cancer. Time point denoted: sample taken at primary tumor resection. No cells were sorted before sequencing. The whole RNA sequenced was extracted from tumor, nontumor lung or frozen PBMC. TCRdb ran MiXCR on the 5' RACE reads and lists one entry per CDR3 protein. The sample consists of 20,000 to 25,000 distinct CDR3 sequences, about 4.7% of them appearing once. The starting material was PBMCs, obtained at surgery. The receptors shown here come from a male donor with early-stage non-small cell lung cancer.

This clonotype was detected many times. The genes are TRBV20-1 and TRBJ2-1, with 9 bases that match TRBD2. Germline CDR1 DFQATT, CDR2 SNEGSKA (reference sequence). The J segment lost 7 bases and the V segment lost 5 bases, leaving 18 bases of the junction unmatched. The CDR3 contains 17 residues. Here the CDR3 DNA reads TGCAGTGCTGTGAGCCTAGTTATAGCGGGAGTAGTAAATGAGCAGTTCTTC. It specifies CSAVSLVIAGVVNEQFF.

A remark on this clonotype: Likely a read error: the CDR3 ends without its conserved phenylalanine or tryptophan. This chain joins TRBV5-1 and TRBJ1-1, with D hard to call. The V gene lost 4 bases and the J gene lost 4 bases, with 17 bases spanning the gap. Germline CDR1 and CDR2: SGHRS and YFSETQ. There are 15 residues in the CDR3. CDR3 nucleotides: TGCGCCAGCAGCGTCCGGGCTGCCGAAGGCACTGAAGCTTTCTTA. Protein sequence: CASSVRAAEGTEAFL.

Ten or more counts support this clonotype. This rearrangement joins TRBV4-3 to TRBJ2-1; 10 bases match TRBD2. The CDR3 runs to 17 residues. V gave up 0 bases and J gave up 2 bases; unmatched junction bases: 4. The germline gives CDR1 LGHNA, CDR2 YSLEER. CDR3 in amino acids: CASSQDRAGGAYNEQFF. CDR3 sequence (DNA): TGCGCCAGCAGCCAAGACCGAGCGGGAGGGGCCTACAATGAGCAGTTCTTC.

This clonotype occurred many times. The chain carries TRBV20-1 and TRBJ2-3; 8 positions match TRBD1. The CDR3 spans 16 residues. With V trimmed by 0 bases and J by 1 base, 6 bases remained unmatched. The germline gives CDR1 DFQATT, CDR2 SNEGSKA (reference sequence). The chain's CDR3 is CSARDRTGYGTDTQYF. CDR3 coding DNA: TGCAGTGCTAGAGATCGGACAGGGTACGGCACAGATACGCAGTATTTT.

In its sample, this clonotype was seen many times. V and J are TRBV7-6 and TRBJ1-1; a weak D match, TRBD1 (6 bases). The CDR3 contains 15 residues. CDR1 SGHVS and CDR2 FNYEAQ come from the germline V gene. V was pared by 4 bases and J by 1 base, with 13 bases between. The CDR3 here is CASSSKPGQNTEAFF. For the CDR3, the DNA is TGTGCCAGCAGCTCAAAGCCGGGACAGAACACTGAAGCTTTCTTT. Supplemented by reference TRBV7-6 and TRBJ1-1, the full variable domain reads GAGVSQSPRYKVTKRGQDVALRCDPISGHVSLYWYRQALGQGPEFLTYFNYEAQQDKSGLPNDRFSAERPEGSISTLTIQRTEQRDSAMYRCASSSKPGQNTEAFFGQGTRLTVV.